The text below deals with one T cell receptor beta chain. Its antigen is not yet known. One base away there is no much larger clone; base qualities are not given. The data belong to a study of blood T cells in healthy people across ages (dated by TCRdb to the mid-2010s). At the level of the whole study: In model experiments, roughly one uniquely barcoded TCR beta cDNA molecule per two T cells was captured by template switching. To track age-related changes in TCR beta repertoire diversity, the study relied on deep sequencing normalized with unique cDNA molecular identifiers. Four age groups were formed from the donors: young (average approximately 15 years), middle-aged (approximately 39), aged (roughly 56) and long-lived (about 80). To avoid experimental bias, donors of different ages were randomly spread across the sequencing lanes. The study analyzed two additional independent replicas of 1 million unique cDNA reads from the same blood draw for two donors, one aged 18 to 30 and one aged 80 or older.

The donors were roughly 39 Caucasian individuals from Russia, aged roughly 6 to 90 years, who were systemically healthy. Each donor gave 8.5 to 10 milliliters of peripheral blood, collected into EDTA-treated Vacutainer tubes. Ficoll-Paque density-gradient centrifugation was used to isolate PBMCs, with at least 7 million per sample. Total RNA was extracted from PBMCs with Trizol reagent, with at least 5.5 micrograms obtained per sample. Naive CD45RAhigh/CD27high T cell percentages were measured by flow cytometry on a PBMC aliquot from every donor. CDR1 and CDR2 (SGHRS, YFSETQ) derive from the germline V gene. The cysteine opens and the phenylalanine closes a CDR3 of 13 amino acids. Just CDR3 DNA is preserved here, 39 bases in frame from base 1. The junction shows trimming of 4 bases on V and 2 bases on J, plus 10 bases between the germline ends. General findings and caveats noted by the study authors: As age increased, observed TCR beta diversity per million T cells dropped in a roughly linear way, and a significant reduction was already evident by age 40. Observed TCR beta diversity correlated strongly with the percentage of naive T cells measured by flow cytometry. Because donor CMV infection status was unknown, age-related changes in expanded clonotypes were potentially confounded. Total diversity estimates from one million sequenced T cells were considered lower bounds and underestimates. Conclusive comparison of naive and antigen-experienced compartments was prevented by the profiling of bulk unsorted PBMCs. Compared with the aged group, the long-lived group had more naive CD4+ T cells, fewer expanded clones and increased TCR diversity, suggesting age selection.

Library preparation used 5' RACE. Sequencing took place on an Illumina HiSeq 2500. A second PCR of 7 to 11 cycles was performed with a sample-barcoded 5' primer and a J-beta primer mix. A template-switch 5' adaptor carrying 12 random nucleotides introduced a unique molecular identifier onto each TCR beta cDNA molecule. Each sample yielded at least 2.5 million CDR3-containing paired-end reads. First-strand cDNA synthesis was performed from all RNA using the Mint cDNA synthesis kit, with priming by a TRBC-specific oligonucleotide. All cDNA was treated with uracil-DNA glycosylase and then went through a first 18-cycle PCR with the universal primers M1SS and BC2_uni_R. The authors' pipeline ran thus. For normalization, 1 million high-quality reads were randomly selected from each sample, with every read carrying a distinct molecular identifier. Reads with shared molecular identifiers were discarded instead of being binned into consensus sequences. MiTCR, set to a Q25 quality threshold and the strictest error-elimination algorithm, was used for CDR3 identification, clonotype clustering and error correction. A nonparametric unseen species model with Euler transformation was used to estimate lower-bound total TCR beta diversity. TCRdb redid the processing of the public reads, applying fastp at Q25 and MiXCR, and retained in-frame beta chains. A single entry per CDR3 protein holds the most common genes and DNA from its merged rows. Here the V and J calls rest on TCRdb's processing, not on the authors' analysis. In all, the sample holds 550,000 to 750,000 distinct CDR3 sequences, and around a fifth of those were seen once. The top ten hold about 3.6% of the sample.

The receptor comes from a man aged 70 or older in good health. Sequenced input: blood. Recombination connected TRBV5-1 to TRBJ2-7; the D gene is possibly TRBD2, with 6 bases matching. The nucleotides read TGCGCCAGCAGCCCGACTAGGCCCTACGAGCAGTACTTC. Protein translation: CASSPTRPYEQYF.